This T cell receptor beta chain was found in a study of Graves' ophthalmopathy and Graves' hyperthyroidism. Study results and caveats: Blood also harbored most expanded thyroid clonotypes above 0.001 frequency.

This clonotype appeared a few times. The antigen is not known. Germline CDR1 is SGHTS and CDR2 is YDEGEE. The length of the CDR3 is 15 residues. With V trimmed by 3 bases and J by 8 bases, 13 bases remained unmatched. Transcripts of RNA were the source for amplifying TCR beta CDR3 regions. The authors performed first-round RT-PCR with HTBI primers and then a second-round multiplex PCR. MiXCR, applied by TCRdb to the multiplex PCR reads, yields one record per CDR3 protein. The repertoire holds more than 550,000 distinct CDR3 sequences, with over 40% as singletons. This receptor was identified in an adult man with Graves' ophthalmopathy. Sample: peripheral blood. The rearrangement links TRBV5-8 to TRBJ1-1; 7 bases map to TRBD1. The CDR3 loop is CASSSRGRDSTEAFF. CDR3 nucleotides: TGTGCCAGCAGCTCAAGGGGACGGGACAGTACCGAAGCTTTCTTT.